Below, 20 T cell receptor beta chains from the same sample are listed, as sequenced in a study of T and B cells in COVID-19 patients. Each TRB amplification used about 250-550 ng of genomic DNA from blood. BIOMED2 TRB-A/B primer pools were used in multiplex TRB PCR. A single record per CDR3 protein comes from TCRdb applying MiXCR to the multiplex PCR reads. The table shows approximately 7,800 distinct CDR3 sequences, with 20% to 30% occurring only once. Sequencing used blood. The receptors here all came from a human donor with active COVID-19.

This clonotype is medium-sized in the sample. This chain links TRBV19 with TRBJ1-5, with TRBD1 identical over 11 bases. With V trimmed by 3 bases and J by 7 bases, 5 bases remained unmatched. The length of the CDR3 is 15 residues. Germline-derived CDR1 and CDR2 are LNHDA and SQIVND (reference sequence). CDR3 DNA: TGTGCCAGTAGTATTGGGACAGGGGGGGGCCAGCCCCAGCATTTT. Protein sequence: CASSIGTGGGQPQHF.

This clonotype was seen more than once but under ten times. The rearrangement joins TRBV30 to TRBJ2-4; 7 nucleotides agree with TRBD1. V trimming: 3 bases; J trimming: 3 bases; junction bases outside the gene matches: 5. The CDR3 length is 14 residues. CDR1 and CDR2 from the germline V gene are GTSNPN and SVGIG (reference sequence). The CDR3 reads CAWSLGTDKNIQYF. The CDR3, as DNA: TGTGCCTGGAGCCTAGGGACAGACAAAAACATTCAGTACTTC.

J is TRBJ2-1 and V is TRBV4-3, with 10 bases lining up with TRBD2. This CDR3 region has 15 residues. From germline, CDR1 is LGHNA and CDR2 YSLEER. With 3 bases clipped from V and 12 bases from J, the junction kept 11 bases outside the gene matches. The DNA for the CDR3 is TGCGCCAGCAGCCACGATATGACTAGCGGGCCATCGCAGTTCTTC. This encodes CASSHDMTSGPSQFF.

The chain is built from TRBV6-4 and TRBJ2-2; D unclear. V was cut by 2 bases and J by 4 bases, with 8 bases left in between. Germline assignment: CDR1 MRHNA and CDR2 SNTAGT. The CDR3 spans 14 residues. Here the CDR3 reads CASSDGQPTGELFF. CDR3 coding DNA: TGTGCCAGCAGTGACGGGCAGCCCACCGGGGAGCTGTTTTTT.

At least ten counts were recorded for this clonotype. The chain has TRBV6-2 or TRBV6-3 and TRBJ2-1; TRBD2 matches 7 bases. V was clipped by 5 bases and J by 1 base; unmatched bases: 8. The CDR3 has 16 amino acids. Germline assignment: CDR1 MNHEY and CDR2 SVGEGT. The CDR3 loop reads CASSGVSGGSYNEQFF. The CDR3 region has the DNA TGTGCCAGCAGTGGGGTATCGGGAGGTTCCTACAATGAGCAGTTCTTC.

The chain uses TRBV28 and TRBJ1-4, with D perhaps TRBD1 (5 bases). V lost 1 base, J lost 0 bases, and 12 bases lay in between. The CDR3 consists of 17 residues. Per the germline V gene, CDR1 is MDHEN and CDR2 is SYDVKM. CDR3 sequence reads: CASSLLTVGTTNEKLFF. CDR3 in DNA: TGTGCCAGCAGTTTATTGACAGTGGGGACAACTAATGAAAAACTGTTTTTT. Drawing the rest from reference TRBV28 and TRBJ1-4, the complete variable domain is DVKVTQSSRYLVKRTGEKVFLECVQDMDHENMFWYRQDPGLGLRLIYFSYDVKMKEKGDIPEGYSVSREKKERFSLILESASTNQTSMYLCASSLLTVGTTNEKLFFGSGTQLSVL.

The rearrangement uses TRBV5-1 and TRBJ2-1, with 9 bases matching TRBD2. J was trimmed by 6 bases and V by 1 base; bases with no gene match: 8. From germline, CDR1 is SGHRS and CDR2 YFSETQ. The CDR3 length is 16 residues. CDR3 sequence (DNA): TGCGCCAGCAGCTTGAGGCCGAAACTAGCGGGCAATGAGCAGTTCTTC. The encoded protein is CASSLRPKLAGNEQFF.

This clonotype is classed as medium-sized. The rearrangement links TRBV6-1 to TRBJ2-3; possible D gene TRBD1, 6 bases. Germline V CDR1 and CDR2: MNHNS, SASEGT. The germline V and J ends were trimmed by 3 bases and 3 bases, with 13 bases remaining between them. This CDR3 region has 15 residues. CDR3 DNA sequence: TGTGCCAGCAGTGACCCGGGACAAAGGACAGATACGCAGTATTTT. Its protein product is CASSDPGQRTDTQYF.

This clonotype is deemed medium-sized. The chain is built from TRBV6-1 and TRBJ2-1; D is ambiguous. CDR1 is MNHNS, CDR2 SASEGT, per germline. Trimming shortened V by 5 bases and J by 8 bases, and 7 bases separated the two germline ends. The CDR3 contains 11 residues. The CDR3 sequence: CASSNGDEQFF. As DNA, the CDR3 is TGTGCCAGCAGTAACGGAGATGAGCAGTTCTTC.

By proportion, this clonotype is medium-sized. The chain has TRBV6-5 and TRBJ2-5; D is perhaps TRBD1 (5 bases). Germline V gene sequence: CDR1 MNHEY, CDR2 SVGAGI. The CDR3 has 13 residues. Trimming shortened V by 3 bases and J by 5 bases, and 10 bases separated the two germline ends. The CDR3 DNA is TGTGCCAGCAGTTATCAGGGATCGGAGACCCAGTACTTC. It yields the protein CASSYQGSETQYF.

This clonotype was seen more than once but under ten times. This chain joins TRBV10-1 and TRBJ2-1; D gene ambiguous. Germline-derived CDR1 and CDR2 are WNHNN and SYGVQD (reference sequence). Trimming removed 6 bases at V and 6 bases at J, with 12 bases between. CDR3 length equals 13 residues. The CDR3 sequence: CASSDVLSNEQFF. Written as DNA, the CDR3 is TGCGCCAGCAGCGACGTACTTAGCAATGAGCAGTTCTTC.

The chain links TRBV5-1 to TRBJ2-7, with 10 bases lining up with TRBD2. The CDR3 covers 14 residues. V shed 3 bases and J 3 bases; nucleotides not matched to a gene: 3. CDR1 and CDR2 (germline): SGHRS, YFSETQ. The CDR3 sequence: CASSWTSGDYEQYF. As DNA, the CDR3 is TGCGCCAGCAGCTGGACTAGCGGAGACTACGAGCAGTACTTC.

The rearrangement links TRBV12-3 or TRBV12-4 to TRBJ1-2; D is undetermined. V lost 7 bases and J lost 2, with 11 bases in between. The CDR3 loop spans 13 amino acids. CDR3 nucleotide sequence: TGTGCCAGCAAGGATGTCAGAAACTATGGCTACACCTTC. It yields the protein CASKDVRNYGYTF.

This clonotype is medium-sized by share. V and J are TRBV19 and TRBJ2-1; 11 bases line up with TRBD2. V shed 5 bases, J shed 5 bases, and the junction held 11 bases outside the gene matches. In germline, CDR1 is LNHDA, CDR2 SQIVND (reference sequence). The CDR3 contains 17 residues. CDR3 coding DNA: TGTGCCAGTAGTCCTGGGGTACTAGCGGGAGCTGACAATGAGCAGTTCTTC. As protein: CASSPGVLAGADNEQFF.

This clonotype is deemed medium-sized. V usage is TRBV19 and J usage is TRBJ2-3, with D perhaps TRBD1 or TRBD2 (5 bases each). Germline lookup yields CDR1 LNHDA and CDR2 SQIVND (reference sequence). This CDR3 region has 17 residues. V dropped 4 bases and J dropped 1 base, with 18 bases sitting between them. As DNA, the CDR3 is TGTGCCAGTAGTACCACGGGACCTCCGGTTGGCACAGATACGCAGTATTTT. It is translated as CASSTTGPPVGTDTQYF.

This clonotype was recorded only once. This may come from a read error, since a much larger clone is one base off. The V gene is TRBV19, the J gene TRBJ2-2; maybe TRBD2 (7 bases). The CDR3 is 13 residues long. Germline V lookup: CDR1 LNHDA, CDR2 SQIVND (reference sequence). V was shortened by 6 bases and J by 7 bases, with 12 bases between the two germline ends. The CDR3 is CASSGGQGGELFF. The CDR3 region has the DNA TGTGCCAGTAGCGGGGGGCAGGGCGGGGAGCTGTTTTTT.

In its sample, this clonotype was seen a few times. V usage is TRBV27 and J usage is TRBJ2-7; D perhaps matches TRBD1 (6 bases). This CDR3 is built from 15 residues. The germline gives CDR1 MNHEY, CDR2 SMNVEV (reference sequence). V gave up 3 bases and J gave up 2 bases, with 14 bases separating them. CDR3 DNA sequence: TGTGCCAGCAGTTTTTTCCCTGACAGGACCTACGAGCAGTACTTC. Amino acid sequence: CASSFFPDRTYEQYF.

V gene TRBV6-4 combines with J gene TRBJ2-6, with 7 positions matching TRBD1. The trim removed 2 bases at V and 2 bases at J, leaving 6 bases unmatched. Germline lookup yields CDR1 MRHNA and CDR2 SNTAGT. The CDR3 spans 17 residues. The CDR3 bases are TGTGCCAGCAGTGACGCAGTAGGGGGCGCTGGGGCCAACGTCCTGACTTTC. Its protein product is CASSDAVGGAGANVLTF.

This clonotype was seen only a few times. The CDR3 DNA is TGCGCCAGCAGCCAAGGGAGGGGTCCAGATACGCAGTATTTT. This gives the protein CASSQGRGPDTQYF. V gene TRBV4-3 combines with J gene TRBJ2-3; possible D gene TRBD2, 6 bases. CDR3 length equals 14 residues. The V and J ends lost 1 base and 4 bases respectively, with 9 bases between them. CDR1 is LGHNA, CDR2 YSLEER, per germline.

This clonotype qualifies as medium-sized (0.01 to 0.1%). The V gene is TRBV29-1, the J gene TRBJ1-3, with D uncertain. The germline V and J ends were trimmed by 6 bases and 1 base, with 13 bases remaining between them. Germline CDR1 SQVTM, CDR2 ANQGSEA. This CDR3 has 14 residues. The CDR3: CSVSRAGSGNTIYF. The DNA of the CDR3 is TGCAGCGTGAGCCGGGCGGGTTCTGGAAACACCATATATTTT. Full variable domain (missing parts from reference TRBV29-1 and TRBJ1-3): SAVISQKPSRDICQRGTSLTIQCQVDSQVTMMFWYRQQPGQSLTLIATANQGSEATYESGFVIDKFPISRPNLTFSTLTVSNMSPEDSSIYLCSVSRAGSGNTIYFGEGSWLTVV.